These T cell receptor beta chains were read from a single sample in a study of blood T cells in healthy people across ages. Using its own MiXCR run on the 5' RACE reads, TCRdb lists one record per CDR3 protein. The table records 700,000 to 850,000 distinct CDR3 sequences, 30% to 45% of them present only once. What was sequenced was blood. These receptors came from a young man in good health. Each CDR3 is given with its conserved first and last residue. D genes are given only for firm matches. Not all rows give a size; the values are once, few, many and, for expanded clones, a class.

v_call,j_call,clone_size,d_call,cdr3_nt,cdr3_aa
TRBV7-8,TRBJ1-4,.,.,TGTGCCAGCAGCTTTACGTCCGGACAGAATGGAAAACTGTTTTTT,CASSFTSGQNGKLFF
TRBV20-1,TRBJ2-1,.,TRBD1,TGCAGTGCTAGATCGGGACAGAAATACAATGGGCAGTTCTTC,CSARSGQKYNGQFF
TRBV7-2,TRBJ2-1,few,TRBD2,TGTGCCAGCAGCTTAGGGCGGGGGGCCAGCTCCTACAATGAGCAGTTCTTC,CASSLGRGASSYNEQFF
TRBV20-1,TRBJ2-7,.,.,TGCAGTGCTACCACCGACAGGTCCCTCTACAATGAGCAGTACTTC,CSATTDRSLYNEQYF
TRBV7-9,TRBJ2-1,many,TRBD2,TGTGCCAGCAGCTCAACTAGACTAGCGGGTTACAATGAGCAGTTCTTC,CASSSTRLAGYNEQFF
TRBV5-8,TRBJ2-1,.,.,TGTGCCAGCAGCTTGGAGGACAATGAGCAGTTCTTC,CASSLEDNEQFF
TRBV3-1,TRBJ1-1,.,.,TGTGCCAGCAGCCCCGGGGACGGATACACTGAAGCTTTCTTT,CASSPGDGYTEAFF
TRBV10-3,TRBJ2-3,many,TRBD1,TGTGCCATCAGTGAGTCGACAGGGATCAAGGATACGCAGTATTTT,CAISESTGIKDTQYF
TRBV4-1,TRBJ2-2,few,.,TGCGCCAGCAGCCAGATTCACCGGTCGAACACCGGGGAGCTGTTTTTT,CASSQIHRSNTGELFF
TRBV5-1,TRBJ2-1,.,.,TGCGCCAGCAGCTTTCGGGAATACAATGAGCAGTTCTTC,CASSFREYNEQFF
TRBV5-1,TRBJ2-7,.,TRBD2,TGCGCCAGCAGCTTGGCCGGGGGGAGTCGGGGCAGCTCCTACGAGCAGTACTTC,CASSLAGGSRGSSYEQYF
TRBV27,TRBJ1-2,few,TRBD1,TGTGCCAGCAGTTCGGATTATACGGACAGGGGGCGATATTATGGCTACACCTTC,CASSSDYTDRGRYYGYTF
TRBV12-3/TRBV12-4,TRBJ2-7,.,TRBD2,TGTGCCAGCAGGGCCACATATAGCGGGGGGACCACCTACAATGAGCAGTACTTC,CASRATYSGGTTYNEQYF
TRBV20-1,TRBJ2-5,many,.,TGCAGTGCTCCTTTCTCGTCACAAGAGACCCAGTACTTC,CSAPFSSQETQYF
TRBV12-3/TRBV12-4,TRBJ2-3,many,.,TGTGCCAGCACCCCTCGGGGGGCGGAATTAGATACGCAGTATTTT,CASTPRGAELDTQYF
TRBV4-1,TRBJ2-2,few,TRBD2,TGCGCCAGCAGCCGGGGGGGCACCGGGGAGCTGTTTTTT,CASSRGGTGELFF
TRBV6-6,TRBJ1-6,.,.,TGTGCCAGCAGTTACTTTGCAGGGTCGGACTATAATTCACCCCTCCACTTT,CASSYFAGSDYNSPLHF
TRBV20-1,TRBJ2-7,few,.,TGCAGTGGGCAGGACAGCGTGCCCTACGAGCAGTACTTC,CSGQDSVPYEQYF
TRBV20-1,TRBJ1-1,.,.,TGCAGTGCTGCCGGGGGGCTGGAAGCTTTCTTT,CSAAGGLEAFF